Each of the 4 T cell receptor beta chains below was sequenced from the same sample in a study of T cell changes during pregnancy in multiple sclerosis. The repertoire was sequenced with immunoSEQ multiplex PCR; TCRdb's copy has only in-frame clones and lacks some. The sample shows tens of thousands of clones, approximately 81% of them seen only once. The specimen was CD8+ T cells from peripheral blood mononuclear cells, collected after pregnancy. The origin of the receptors is a female donor with multiple sclerosis, enrolled in a pregnancy study.

The rearrangement uses TRBV9 and TRBJ1-2; D unclear. The CDR3 spans 12 residues. The V end was cut by 0 bases, the J end by 5 bases, with 5 bases between. Germline assignment: CDR1 SGDLS and CDR2 YYNGEE. Here the CDR3 reads CASSVGGYGYTF. The CDR3 DNA follows: TGTGCCAGCAGCGTAGGCGGGTATGGCTACACCTTC.

This chain connects TRBV19 to TRBJ2-7; D may be TRBD1 (6 bases). V lost 2 bases and J 5 bases, leaving 22 bases between the germline ends. Per the germline V gene, CDR1 is LNHDA and CDR2 is SQIVND (reference sequence). CDR3 length: 17 residues. The CDR3 is CASSITGFRQGPDEQYF. The CDR3, as DNA: TGTGCCAGTAGTATAACAGGGTTTCGGCAGGGACCTGACGAGCAGTACTTC. The full variable domain, with the rest looked up from reference TRBV19 and TRBJ2-7, is DGGITQSPKYLFRKEGQNVTLSCEQNLNHDAMYWYRQDPGQGLRLIYYSQIVNDFQKGDIAEGYSVSREKKESFPLTVTSAQKNPTAFYLCASSITGFRQGPDEQYFGPGTRLTVT.

The rearrangement links TRBV7-9 to TRBJ2-5; perhaps TRBD2 as D (6 bases). This CDR3 region has 15 residues. Trimming cost V 5 bases and J 1 base, with 14 bases left between them. CDR1 and CDR2 from the germline V gene are SEHNR and FQNEAQ (reference sequence). The CDR3 spells CASSPLGGSQETQYF. The CDR3 DNA reads as TGTGCCAGCAGCCCCCTTGGGGGGAGCCAAGAGACCCAGTACTTC.

This clone has a single count. The V and J genes are TRBV5-4 and TRBJ1-1; D perhaps matches TRBD1 (6 bases). CDR1 is SGHNT and CDR2 is YYREEE in the germline V gene (reference sequence). The CDR3 extends over 13 amino acids. Trimming stripped 0 bases from V and 4 bases from J, with 7 bases between. The CDR3 region is CASSLDRATEAFF. The CDR3, as DNA: TGTGCCAGCAGCTTGGACAGGGCCACTGAAGCTTTCTTT.